The 31 T cell receptor beta chains presented below share a single source sample, sequenced in a study of molecular identifiers for immune sequencing clone quantification. TCRdb reprocessed the PCR reads with MiXCR, giving one entry per CDR3 protein. There are 90,000 to 120,000 distinct CDR3 sequences in the sample; under 40% occur only once, and approximately 3.8% lies in the top ten. The sample consisted of naive CD8+ T cells from blood, with Jurkat cell RNA spiked in. The subset here: FACS-sorted CD8+CD4-CCR7+CD45RA+ naive T cells. The receptors derive from a human donor in good health. Some libraries in this study had Jurkat cell RNA spiked in.

A single count supports this clonotype. The junction shows a germline mismatch at one end, possibly a read error. CDR3 in DNA: TGTACCAGCAGTTCGGTAGGTTCCGAGCAGTGCTTC. This translates into CTSSSVGSEQCF. The chain recombines TRBV28 with TRBJ2-7; D not certain. Germline-derived CDR1 and CDR2 are MDHEN and SYDVKM. The CDR3 has 12 residues. Together with reference TRBV28 and TRBJ2-7, the CDR3 gives the full variable domain: DVKVTQSSRYLVKRTGEKVFLECVQDMDHENMFWYRQDPGLGLRLIYFSYDVKMKEKGDIPEGYSVSREKKERFSLILESASTNQTSMYLCTSSSVGSEQCFGPGTRLTVT.

This chain joins TRBV3-1 and TRBJ2-1; TRBD2 matches at 12 bases. Germline CDR1 reads LGHDT; CDR2 reads YNNKEL (reference sequence). CDR3 size: 19 residues. V shed 1 base and J 2 bases; nucleotides not matched to a gene: 9. This CDR3 is CASSQGLAGARIPYNEQFF. The CDR3 DNA follows: TGTGCCAGCAGCCAAGGACTAGCGGGAGCGAGAATTCCCTACAATGAGCAGTTCTTC.

About this clonotype: This may stem from a read error, because a much larger clone lies one nucleotide away. The missing conserved phenylalanine or tryptophan at the end of this CDR3 makes a read error likely. The rearrangement joins TRBV5-4 to TRBJ1-2; TRBD1 agrees at 7 bases. The germline gives CDR1 SGHNT, CDR2 YYREEE (reference sequence). The trim removed 4 bases at V and 7 bases at J, leaving 4 bases unmatched. The CDR3 is 12 residues long. The CDR3 protein is CASSGTAIGYTL. The CDR3 DNA follows: TGTGCCAGCAGCGGGACAGCTATTGGCTACACCCTC.

Worth noting for this clonotype: This clone may be a read error of a much larger clone one base away. This chain links TRBV29-1 with TRBJ2-3; 10 nucleotides align to TRBD2. CDR1 SQVTM and CDR2 ANQGSEA come from the germline V gene. This CDR3 comprises 16 residues. CDR3 loop: CSVGGQAGGRVDTRYF. CDR3 DNA: TGCAGCGTTGGCGGCCAAGCGGGAGGGCGGGTAGATACGCGGTATTTT.

The chain joins TRBV3-1 to TRBJ2-5; TRBD2 agrees at 7 bases. V lost 11 bases and J lost 2; bases outside the gene matches: 5. The CDR3 has 12 amino acids. Germline lookup yields CDR1 LGHDT and CDR2 YNNKEL (reference sequence). The CDR3 spells CACFGGQETQYF. The CDR3 nucleotides read TGTGCCTGCTTCGGGGGGCAAGAGACCCAGTACTTC.

In this sample, this clonotype turned up many times. The chain has TRBV5-4 and TRBJ2-7; D perhaps matches TRBD2 (6 bases). Looked up from germline, CDR1 is SGHNT and CDR2 is YYREEE (reference sequence). The CDR3 contains 13 residues. V was cut by 4 bases and J by 3 bases, with 11 bases left in between. The CDR3 region is CASSLHGSYEQYF. CDR3 DNA sequence: TGTGCCAGCAGCCTCCACGGGAGCTACGAGCAGTACTTC.

On this clonotype itself: Relative to the germline gene, one junction end is altered; a read error may explain this. The V call is TRBV11-2, the J call TRBJ2-6; tentative D call: TRBD1 (5 bases). CDR3 length: 14 residues. Germline values: CDR1 SGHAT, CDR2 FQNNGV. The DNA of the CDR3 is TGTGCCAGTAGTAGAATCTCTGGGGCCATCGTCCTGACTTTC. Its translation: CASSRISGAIVLTF.

The chain uses TRBV6-2 or TRBV6-3 and TRBJ2-1; D is undetermined. The CDR3 spans 12 residues. Germline CDR1 and CDR2: MNHEY and SVGEGT. V was shortened by 1 base and J by 5 bases, with 3 bases between the two germline ends. CDR3 bases: TGTGCCAGCAGTTACTGGGACAATGAGCAGTTCTTC. This encodes CASSYWDNEQFF.

J is TRBJ2-2 and V is TRBV5-6; a possible D gene is TRBD2 (5 bases). Germline values: CDR1 SGHDT, CDR2 YYEEEE. V lost 4 bases and J 6 bases, leaving 10 bases between the germline ends. The CDR3 length is 13 residues. CDR3 DNA: TGTGCCAGCAGCCAAACTAGTTCCGGGGAGCTGTTTTTT. It yields the protein CASSQTSSGELFF.

The gene calls are TRBV12-3 or TRBV12-4 and TRBJ2-1; the match to TRBD2 covers 12 bases. The CDR3 covers 15 residues. The trim removed 7 bases at V and 9 bases at J, leaving 10 bases unmatched. DNA of the CDR3: TGTGCCAGCACCGGAGCTAGCGGGAGGGCCGGTGAGCAGTTCTTC. Its translation is CASTGASGRAGEQFF.

This clonotype was observed many times. The chain couples TRBV9 to TRBJ1-1, with TRBD1 as a possible D gene (5 bases). The ends were cut back, 4 bases at V and 4 bases at J, with 17 bases in the middle. The CDR3 extends over 15 amino acids. Germline V gene sequence: CDR1 SGDLS, CDR2 YYNGEE. The CDR3: CASSPEVGGITEAFF. The CDR3 DNA reads as TGTGCCAGCAGCCCCGAGGTTGGGGGGATCACTGAAGCTTTCTTT.

The chain couples TRBV4-1 to TRBJ2-1, with 16 bases aligning to TRBD2. The CDR3 is 16 residues long. Per germline, CDR1 MGHRA and CDR2 YSYEKL. With V trimmed by 3 bases and J by 7 bases, 3 bases remained unmatched. DNA of the CDR3: TGCGCCAGCAGCCAGGGACTAGCGGGAGGGCTTAATGAGCAGTTCTTC. Translated, it gives CASSQGLAGGLNEQFF.

A few counts support this clonotype. The CDR3: CASLGGTGYEQYF. CDR3 DNA sequence: TGTGCCAGTTTAGGTGGGACTGGTTACGAGCAGTACTTC. The chain carries TRBV19 and TRBJ2-7; possibly TRBD2 for D (6 bases). The CDR3 extends over 13 amino acids. Trimming removed 8 bases from V and 4 bases from J, with 15 bases in between. Germline V gene lookup returns CDR1 LNHDA and CDR2 SQIVND (reference sequence). The full variable domain, with the rest looked up from reference TRBV19 and TRBJ2-7, is DGGITQSPKYLFRKEGQNVTLSCEQNLNHDAMYWYRQDPGQGLRLIYYSQIVNDFQKGDIAEGYSVSREKKESFPLTVTSAQKNPTAFYLCASLGGTGYEQYFGPGTRLTVT.

In this sample, this clonotype turned up a few times. CDR3 in DNA: TGTGCCAGCAGTGATTGGGGGTATAGCAATCAGCCCCAGCATTTT. This gives the protein CASSDWGYSNQPQHF. The chain combines TRBV6-1 with TRBJ1-5; possibly TRBD1 for D (5 bases). This CDR3 region has 15 residues. Germline V gene sequence: CDR1 MNHNS, CDR2 SASEGT. V was cut by 3 bases and J by 0 bases, with 9 bases left in between.

J is TRBJ2-3 and V is TRBV13; TRBD2 matches at 7 bases. CDR3 size: 14 residues. CDR1 is PRHDT, CDR2 FYEKMQ, per germline (reference sequence). Trimming took 5 bases from V and 2 from J; bases not matched to a gene: 4. CDR3 nucleotides: TGTGCCAGCAGCACCGGGGGGTTCACAGATACGCAGTATTTT. This sequence encodes CASSTGGFTDTQYF.

This clonotype came up a few times. The chain uses TRBV10-3 and TRBJ1-6, with a possible D match to TRBD1 (5 bases). There are 14 residues in the CDR3. Trimming left V 10 bases short and J 9 bases short, with 19 bases between. Germline V lookup: CDR1 ENHRY, CDR2 SYGVKD. The CDR3 coding sequence is TGTGCCACCCTGGTTGAAGGGGCAAGTTCACCCCTCCACTTT. It encodes CATLVEGASSPLHF.

This chain joins TRBV10-3 and TRBJ2-3; 7 nucleotides match TRBD2. This CDR3 has 14 amino acids. V lost 10 bases to trimming and J lost 0 bases; unmatched junction nucleotides: 7. Germline-derived CDR1 and CDR2 are ENHRY and SYGVKD. In DNA form, the CDR3 reads TGTGCCACCCTAGCGGAGGATAGCACAGATACGCAGTATTTT. It specifies CATLAEDSTDTQYF.

CDR3 loop: CASAGTGPTGELFF. The CDR3 DNA follows: TGTGCCTCAGCCGGGACAGGGCCGACCGGGGAGCTGTTTTTT. The chain carries TRBV19 and TRBJ2-2; TRBD1 matches at 9 bases. Germline loops: CDR1 LNHDA, CDR2 SQIVND (reference sequence). Trimming cost V 11 bases and J 5 bases; bases outside gene matches: 9. The CDR3 runs to 14 residues.

About this clonotype: Since the CDR3 does not end with the conserved phenylalanine or tryptophan, this likely comes from a read error. This chain uses TRBV5-3 with TRBJ2-1; TRBD2 matches 10 bases. TRBV5-3 is noted as an ORF with a role that remains uncertain. CDR3 length equals 14 residues. V was pared by 8 bases and J by 5 bases, with 7 bases of the junction left unmatched. The CDR3 loop is CASSALAGDNEQFL. The CDR3, as DNA: TGTGCCAGCAGCGCTCTAGCGGGAGACAATGAGCAGTTCCTC.

This clonotype showed up just a few times. CDR3 in amino acids: CASSLLSGAPDTQYF. The CDR3 nucleotides read TGTGCCAGCAGTTTATTATCCGGGGCCCCGGATACGCAGTATTTT. The chain links TRBV27 to TRBJ2-3; the D call may be TRBD1 or TRBD2 (5 bases each). Deletions cut 1 base from V and 6 bases from J, with 14 bases between. This CDR3 is 15 amino acids long. Germline V gene data show CDR1 as MNHEY and CDR2 as SMNVEV (reference sequence).

V and J are TRBV6-5 and TRBJ1-4; the D is unclear. V was pared by 6 bases and J by 8 bases, with 16 bases between. The CDR3 runs to 14 residues. Germline CDR1 and CDR2: MNHEY and SVGAGI. The CDR3 bases are TGTGCCAGCAGCCCGGATCCCCGGGAGGAAAAACTGTTTTTT. This gives the protein CASSPDPREEKLFF.

This clonotype turned up a few times. V gene TRBV3-1 combines with J gene TRBJ2-5; 13 bases agree with TRBD2. From germline, CDR1 is LGHDT and CDR2 YNNKEL (reference sequence). This CDR3 has 17 amino acids. V lost 2 bases to trimming and J lost 4 bases; unmatched junction nucleotides: 7. The DNA of the CDR3 is TGTGCCAGCAGCCAACCCCGGACTAGCGGGAGTAGAGAGACCCAGTACTTC. The encoded protein is CASSQPRTSGSRETQYF.

This clonotype has a handful of counts. This rearrangement joins TRBV7-9 to TRBJ2-2; 9 bases match TRBD2. Germline V CDR1 and CDR2: SEHNR, FQNEAQ (reference sequence). This CDR3 is built from 16 residues. V lost 5 bases and J lost 7; bases outside the gene matches: 11. CDR3 loop: CASSPPSGRKVGELFF. The CDR3 DNA reads TGTGCCAGCAGCCCCCCAAGCGGGAGGAAGGTCGGGGAGCTGTTTTTT.

This clonotype was seen ten or more times. The chain employs TRBV20-1 and TRBJ2-2; TRBD2 matches 7 bases. CDR1 is DFQATT, CDR2 SNEGSKA, per germline (reference sequence). V was pared by 6 bases and J by 4 bases, with 5 bases of the junction left unmatched. This CDR3 is built from 13 residues. The CDR3 nucleotides are TGCAGTGCCGAAGCGGGATTCACCGGGGAGCTGTTTTTT. Residues: CSAEAGFTGELFF.

V is TRBV27 and J is TRBJ2-2; 8 nucleotides agree with TRBD2. The CDR3 extends over 15 amino acids. Germline CDR1 reads MNHEY; CDR2 reads SMNVEV (reference sequence). The junction had 3 bases not matched to a gene; V was cut back by 4 bases and J by 2 bases. This CDR3 reads CASSWSGGNTGELFF. The CDR3 bases are TGTGCCAGCAGTTGGAGCGGGGGTAACACCGGGGAGCTGTTTTTT.

The chain joins TRBV20-1 to TRBJ2-7, with TRBD2 matching 9 bases. With V trimmed by 6 bases and J by 5 bases, 5 bases remained unmatched. The germline CDR1 and CDR2 sequences are DFQATT and SNEGSKA (reference sequence). The CDR3 is made up of 12 amino acids. This chain's CDR3 is CSAPGLANEQYF. CDR3 coding DNA: TGCAGTGCACCGGGACTAGCTAACGAGCAGTACTTC.

This clonotype was recorded at least ten times. The CDR3 DNA reads as TGTGCCAGCACCTGGCGGGCCTGGGCATCAGATACGCAGTATTTT. This codes for CASTWRAWASDTQYF. The chain recombines TRBV28 with TRBJ2-3, with D perhaps TRBD2 (5 bases). The CDR3 extends over 15 amino acids. Germline loops: CDR1 MDHEN, CDR2 SYDVKM. V shed 7 bases and J shed 4 bases, with 18 bases lying between them.

The chain's CDR3 is CASNFGGEFEQYF. For the CDR3, the DNA is TGTGCCAGCAATTTCGGGGGCGAATTCGAGCAGTACTTC. The J gene is TRBJ2-7, the V gene TRBV12-3 or TRBV12-4, with D perhaps being TRBD1 or TRBD2 (6 bases each). The CDR3 totals 13 residues. With 7 bases removed from V and 6 bases from J, the gap between germline ends came to 16 bases.

This chain joins TRBV7-9 and TRBJ2-1, with D hard to call. The CDR3 has 14 amino acids. With 8 bases removed from V and 0 bases from J, the gap between germline ends came to 11 bases. Per germline, CDR1 SEHNR and CDR2 FQNEAQ (reference sequence). The CDR3 here is CASFSISSYNEQFF. The CDR3 nucleotides read TGTGCCAGCTTCTCGATAAGCTCCTACAATGAGCAGTTCTTC.

About this clonotype itself: A clone one base away is much larger, so this may be a read error. The gene calls are TRBV28 and TRBJ2-3; D gene uncertain. Trimming stripped 5 bases from V and 0 bases from J, with 9 bases between. This CDR3 spans 14 amino acids. Germline CDR1 reads MDHEN; CDR2 reads SYDVKM. The CDR3 region is CASSVEGSTDTQYF. In DNA, the CDR3 is TGTGCCAGCAGTGTCGAAGGGAGCACAGATACGCAGTATTTT.

For this clonotype: This may come from a read error, since a much larger clone is one base off. The chain employs TRBV14 and TRBJ2-7; D may be TRBD1 (5 bases). Germline CDR1 and CDR2: SGHDN and FVKESK. CDR3 size: 11 residues. The CDR3 protein is CASSRGYGQYF. The CDR3 bases are TGTGCCAGCAGCCGGGGCTACGGGCAGTACTTC. Drawing the rest from reference TRBV14 and TRBJ2-7, the complete variable domain is EAGVTQFPSHSVIEKGQTVTLRCDPISGHDNLYWYRRVMGKEIKFLLHFVKESKQDESGMPNNRFLAERTGGTYSTLKVQPAELEDSGVYFCASSRGYGQYFGPGTRLTVT.